The T cell receptor (beta chain) described here comes from a study of shared clonotypes between healthy human individuals (dated by TCRdb to the early 2020s). Turning to the overall study: A couple of women and a few men aged 18 to 49 years were included in the cohort. For each donor, three plates each were used for CD4 naive and CD4 memory, two plates were used for CD8 naive, and one plate was used for CD8 memory. To estimate repertoire size and how much clonotype sharing occurs between individuals, the study deeply sequenced the blood TCR repertoires of about 5 healthy adults. Libraries were prepared and TCR repertoires were sequenced by different laboratories using diverse techniques, in order to increase sequencing depth and limit assay-specific biases. Between about 0.8 and 9 billion PBMCs per donor were obtained by leukapheresis. The study at large found these results: Clonotypes shared by all four sorted-subset donors showed higher generation probabilities than non-shared clonotypes. Estimated clonotype richness was generally larger for naive than for memory subsets. Only blood was sampled, and tissue TCR repertoires likely differ from those in blood. Incomplete sequencing was indicated by rarefaction of sorted-subset datasets, despite the large sequencing depth. About 5% of naive CD4, around 3.6% of naive CD8, about 2.5% of memory CD4, and roughly 0.4% of memory CD8 clonotypes were shared across four donors. The small number of donors limited the genetic and exposure-history diversity represented. Pairwise subsampling led to the expectation that sequencing depth would affect the degree of clonotype sharing among donors.

For this clone: The specificity of this receptor is unknown. Base qualities are not recorded, but no much larger clone differs from it by a single base. This sample also contains other DNA sequences that code for the same CDR3.

The donors were healthy, HIV-negative adults with no recently reported acute infections or vaccinations. Only Caucasian adults living in Nashville, Tennessee, USA were represented among the donors. Magnetic negative selection was used to enrich CD4+ T cells, after which naive cells were positively selected on CD45RA and the negative fraction became the memory subset. Blood was obtained by leukapheresis, after which PBMCs were separated by Ficoll-Histopaque density gradient centrifugation and cryopreserved in liquid nitrogen vapor phase. Analytical flow cytometry was used to check the purity and quantity of each magnetically sorted T cell population. From each sorted fraction, genomic DNA was isolated and quantified by UV absorbance on a Nanodrop 2000c. The germline V gene gives CDR1 as MDHEN and CDR2 as SYDVKM. V and J are truncated by 6 bases and 3 bases respectively, leaving an intervening sequence of 9 bases. There are 12 amino acids in the CDR3, from cysteine to phenylalanine inclusive. Only the CDR3 DNA stays, 36 bases, in frame from base 1.

Using the deep immunoSEQ assay, TCR CDR3 regions were amplified from genomic DNA by multiplex PCR. Genomic DNA extracted from each cell subset was distributed evenly over all wells of several immunoSEQ 96-well plates, and each plate served as one replicate. For sorted subsets, each replicate PCR was loaded with about 0.2 ug genomic DNA, equivalent to about 30,000 T cell genomes. Purified libraries were quantified with a Qubit 3.0 fluorometer, sized on a Bioanalyzer 2100, and re-quantified with the KAPA Library Quantification kit. A separate single-read 150-cycle Illumina NextSeq 550 flow cell was used to sequence each immunoSEQ 96-well plate. The paper's data handling went like this. Because the immunoSEQ output held only junctional sequences and lacked quality scores, the filtering could not match the filtering applied to full-length reads. Sequences were annotated with PyIR, a Python wrapper for IgBLAST v1.9, using IMGT germline references to assign V/J genes and CDR3. Reads with weak V/J assignments (E-value above 1e-6), missing CDR3, stop codons, out-of-frame junctions, or ambiguous translated residues were removed. V3J clonotypes were defined by identical inferred V gene, J gene, and CDR3 amino acid sequence. Percentage overlap between repertoires was computed as shared unique clonotypes divided by the size of the smaller repertoire. RTK rarefaction, the Chao1 estimator, and Recon v2.1 estimates of unobserved clonotypes were used to assess repertoire richness. OLGA was used to compute generation probabilities for all TCRbeta clonotypes that the gDNA method yielded from a few donors. The clones in this table, taken by TCRdb from immuneACCESS, are in-frame only. Not every clone is retained; where verified, under half of the shortfall comes from an unresolved V gene, and the cause of the rest is unknown. D and trimming were read from the DNA, whereas the V and J calls and clone size are those reported in that table. The sample includes roughly 2.2 million clones, with 90% to 95% observed a single time. Around 0.4% of the sample rests with the top ten.

This sequence originates from a man aged 18 to 29 in good health. Some clones in this sample may be carry-over from other donors' samples. The sequenced sample consisted of naive CD4+ T cells from PBMCs. Sample cell subset or site, as interpreted from the label and publication: CD45RA+ positively selected. The chain uses TRBV28 and TRBJ2-7; TRBD2 might be the D gene, on 5 matching bases. Here is the DNA: TGTGCCAGCAGGGTCCGGGACTACGAGCAGTACTTC. It is translated as CASRVRDYEQYF.